The 25 T cell receptor beta chains below come from one sample, sequenced in a study of T cells in localized non-small cell lung cancer. Measured with immunoSEQ multiplex PCR; TCRdb has only the in-frame clones, and not every one. The sample yields roughly 48,000 clones, about 72% seen once. The sequences come from peripheral blood, collected before any cancer treatment. The receptors derive from a man aged 35-75 years with stage I squamous cell lung carcinoma.

This rearrangement joins TRBV5-1 to TRBJ1-5; D not resolved. Trimming stripped 0 bases from V and 2 bases from J, with 9 bases between. CDR1 is SGHRS, CDR2 YFSETQ, per germline. The CDR3 runs to 15 residues. As DNA, the CDR3 is TGCGCCAGCAGCTTGGTCCCCAGCCGCAATCAGCCCCAGCATTTT. Residues: CASSLVPSRNQPQHF.

The chain couples TRBV7-3 to TRBJ2-3; D unresolved. The CDR3 consists of 14 residues. V was pared by 5 bases and J by 2 bases, with 11 bases between. CDR1 is SGHTA, CDR2 FQGTGA, per germline. This chain's CDR3 is CASSPTLATDTQYF. In nucleotides, the CDR3 is TGTGCCAGCAGCCCGACCCTCGCCACAGATACGCAGTATTTT.

The chain is built from TRBV4-1 and TRBJ1-2, with D maybe TRBD1 (6 bases). The length of the CDR3 is 16 residues. Germline V CDR1 and CDR2: MGHRA, YSYEKL. V was pared by 1 base and J by 4 bases, with 16 bases between. DNA for the CDR3: TGCGCCAGCAGCCAAGTTGATTCAGGGGCCCTCTATGGCTACACCTTC. Translated: CASSQVDSGALYGYTF.

The V gene is TRBV4-3, the J gene TRBJ1-2; no definite D call. V was trimmed by 1 base and J by 0 bases, leaving 9 bases between them. Germline V lookup: CDR1 LGHNA, CDR2 YSLEER. The CDR3 spans 15 residues. CDR3 sequence: CASSQASGTNYGYTF. The CDR3 coding sequence is TGCGCCAGCAGCCAAGCTTCAGGTACTAACTATGGCTACACCTTC.

This clone was observed a handful of times. The genes are TRBV6-5 and TRBJ2-3, with TRBD1 identical over 9 bases. Looked up from germline, CDR1 is MNHEY and CDR2 is SVGAGI. There are 13 residues in the CDR3. V lost 8 bases and J lost 6; bases outside the gene matches: 6. The DNA of the CDR3 is TGTGCCAGCCAACAGGGGGCAGCCGATACGCAGTATTTT. Protein sequence: CASQQGAADTQYF.

This chain joins TRBV27 and TRBJ2-2; maybe TRBD1 (5 bases). The CDR3 is 13 residues long. V dropped 6 bases and J dropped 3 bases, with 8 bases sitting between them. Germline V gene data show CDR1 as MNHEY and CDR2 as SMNVEV (reference sequence). The CDR3 DNA is TGTGCCAGCAGCCGACAGTACACCGGGGAGCTGTTTTTT. Residues: CASSRQYTGELFF.

CDR3 sequence: CASSYSYRAIQPQHF. CDR3 in DNA: TGTGCCAGCAGTTACTCATACAGGGCGATTCAGCCCCAGCATTTT. The rearrangement joins TRBV6-5 to TRBJ1-5; TRBD1 is a possible D gene (6 bases). Germline loops: CDR1 MNHEY, CDR2 SVGAGI. V was cut by 0 bases and J by 6 bases, with 12 bases left in between. There are 15 residues in the CDR3.

The V call is TRBV21-1, the J call TRBJ2-3; TRBD1, the D gene given by the table, was not confirmed from the DNA. TRBV21-1 is tagged as a pseudogene. CDR3 length: 18 residues. The CDR3 is CASSKVPRTGVCIDTQYF. Written as DNA, the CDR3 is TGTGCCAGCAGCAAAGTCCCCAGGACAGGGGTTTGTATAGATACGCAGTATTTT.

The chain is built from TRBV15 and TRBJ1-1; 7 bases match TRBD1. Trimming removed 3 bases from V and 11 bases from J; junction bases left unmatched: 12. CDR3 size: 14 residues. Germline CDR1 is LNHNV and CDR2 is YYDKDF (reference sequence). CDR3 in amino acids: CATSRAGQILGAFF. The CDR3 DNA is TGTGCCACCAGCAGGGCGGGACAGATCCTGGGGGCTTTCTTT.

CDR3 in amino acids: CASSPSGVHSGNTIYF. The CDR3 bases are TGTGCCAGCTCACCATCAGGGGTGCACTCTGGAAACACCATATATTTT. The chain uses TRBV18 and TRBJ1-3, with D perhaps TRBD1 (6 bases). Trimming stripped 2 bases from V and 0 bases from J, with 11 bases between. Germline lookup yields CDR1 KGHSH and CDR2 LQKENI. The CDR3 covers 16 residues.

This clone has only one observation. The rearrangement links TRBV27 to TRBJ2-1; 12 bases match TRBD2. Germline CDR1 reads MNHEY; CDR2 reads SMNVEV (reference sequence). CDR3 length: 17 residues. V lost 2 bases, J lost 10 bases, and 12 bases stayed unmatched. CDR3 coding DNA: TGTGCCAGCAGTTTAAGGCTAGCGGGGGGGCCGATGAGGGAGCAGTTCTTC. Protein product: CASSLRLAGGPMREQFF.

This clone occurred a few times. This chain connects TRBV5-6 to TRBJ2-7; possibly TRBD1 or TRBD2 for D (5 bases each). The CDR3 runs to 15 residues. Trimming left V 0 bases short and J 5 bases short, with 15 bases between. The germline gives CDR1 SGHDT, CDR2 YYEEEE. This chain's CDR3 is CASSLEKGPLNEQYF. In nucleotides, the CDR3 is TGTGCCAGCAGCTTGGAAAAGGGACCGCTCAACGAGCAGTACTTC.

The rearrangement uses TRBV18 and TRBJ2-3; unclear D gene. The CDR3 is 13 amino acids. Germline lookup yields CDR1 KGHSH and CDR2 LQKENI. The V gene lost 3 bases and the J gene lost 11 bases, with 15 bases spanning the gap. As DNA, the CDR3 is TGTGCCAGCTCACCTACTATGGGCGCCCGGCAGTATTTT. It yields the protein CASSPTMGARQYF. The full variable domain, with the rest looked up from reference TRBV18 and TRBJ2-3, is NAGVMQNPRHLVRRRGQEARLRCSPMKGHSHVYWYRQLPEEGLKFMVYLQKENIIDESGMPKERFSAEFPKEGPSILRIQQVVRGDSAAYFCASSPTMGARQYFGPGTRLTVL.

This chain links TRBV19 with TRBJ2-5; D is uncertain. CDR3 length: 11 residues. Germline V CDR1 and CDR2: LNHDA, SQIVND (reference sequence). The V gene lost 4 bases and the J gene lost 5 bases, with 5 bases spanning the gap. This CDR3 reads CASSKGETQYF. DNA for the CDR3: TGTGCCAGTAGTAAGGGTGAGACCCAGTACTTC.

The chain uses TRBV5-1 and TRBJ1-2, with a tentative D call TRBD1 (5 bases). Deletions cut 3 bases from V and 6 bases from J, with 9 bases between. The CDR3 runs to 12 residues. In germline, CDR1 is SGHRS, CDR2 YFSETQ. CDR3 region: CASSSGAHGYTF. The CDR3 nucleotides are TGCGCCAGCAGCTCCGGGGCGCATGGCTACACCTTC.

The CDR3 nucleotides read TGTGCCAGCAGCTTGAGGGTAGAGGAAAAACTGTTTTTT. Translating it yields CASSLRVEEKLFF. The rearrangement uses TRBV5-6 and TRBJ1-4, with D unresolved. The length of the CDR3 is 13 residues. Deletions cut 1 base from V and 8 bases from J, with 9 bases between. CDR1 and CDR2 (germline): SGHDT, YYEEEE.

This clone is a singleton in its sample. The rearrangement links TRBV28 to TRBJ2-7; D not resolved. The CDR3 is 14 residues long. The germline V gene has CDR1 MDHEN and CDR2 SYDVKM. The V end was cut by 8 bases, the J end by 0 bases, with 14 bases between. The CDR3 region is CASERAESSYEQYF. Written as DNA, the CDR3 is TGTGCCAGCGAACGGGCAGAATCCTCCTACGAGCAGTACTTC.

The genes are TRBV30 and TRBJ1-2; TRBD1 might be the D (5 bases). In germline, CDR1 is GTSNPN, CDR2 SVGIG (reference sequence). The V end was cut by 5 bases, the J end by 7 bases, with 14 bases between. There are 12 residues in the CDR3. The CDR3 DNA is TGTGCCTGGTCCCCCCCGGGACTTGGCTACACCTTC. Its protein is CAWSPPGLGYTF.

The chain uses TRBV9 and TRBJ2-7; D perhaps matches TRBD1 (7 bases). CDR1 and CDR2 from the germline V gene are SGDLS and YYNGEE. The V and J ends lost 0 bases and 4 bases respectively, with 17 bases between them. The CDR3 length is 16 residues. The CDR3 DNA is TGTGCCAGCAGCGTAGCTTCTTCAGGGGGGAGGTACGAGCAGTACTTC. Amino acid sequence: CASSVASSGGRYEQYF. Drawing the rest from reference TRBV9 and TRBJ2-7, the complete variable domain is DSGVTQTPKHLITATGQRVTLRCSPRSGDLSVYWYQQSLDQGLQFLIQYYNGEERAKGNILERFSAQQFPDLHSELNLSSLELGDSALYFCASSVASSGGRYEQYFGPGTRLTVT.

This chain uses TRBV9 with TRBJ2-5; D is ambiguous. V lost 0 bases to trimming and J lost 4 bases, with 13 bases between them. Looked up from germline, CDR1 is SGDLS and CDR2 is YYNGEE. The CDR3 is made up of 15 amino acids. CDR3 in amino acids: CASSVGVLLSETQYF. The CDR3 DNA is TGTGCCAGCAGCGTAGGTGTCCTCCTCTCAGAGACCCAGTACTTC.

The chain has TRBV6-1 and TRBJ2-2; 8 positions agree with TRBD1. The CDR3 length is 15 residues. The germline CDR1 and CDR2 sequences are MNHNS and SASEGT. J lost 5 bases, V lost 5 bases, and 7 bases had no gene match. CDR3 bases: TGTGCCAGCAGTCGACAGGGGTGGGGGACCGGGGAGCTGTTTTTT. Amino acid sequence: CASSRQGWGTGELFF.

The CDR3 here is CATSRDVSPLHF. In DNA form, the CDR3 reads TGTGCCACCAGCAGAGACGTCTCACCCCTCCACTTT. The chain employs TRBV15 and TRBJ1-6, with no clear D. Trimming pared 0 bases from V and 10 bases from J, leaving 4 bases between. The CDR3 runs 12 residues. The germline V gene encodes CDR1 LNHNV and CDR2 YYDKDF (reference sequence). The whole variable domain, filled in from reference TRBV15 and TRBJ1-6, reads DAMVIQNPRYQVTQFGKPVTLSCSQTLNHNVMYWYQQKSSQAPKLLFHYYDKDFNNEADTPDNFQSRRPNTSFCFLDIRSPGLGDTAMYLCATSRDVSPLHFGNGTRLTVT.

In its sample, this clone was seen a few times. DNA for the CDR3: TGCGCCAGCAGCCCCACGGCTACTGGGGCCAACGTCCTGACTTTC. Its protein product is CASSPTATGANVLTF. V usage is TRBV5-1 and J usage is TRBJ2-6; D is unresolved. The germline V gene encodes CDR1 SGHRS and CDR2 YFSETQ. This CDR3 is built from 15 residues. Trimming took off 4 bases at V and 2 bases at J, with 10 bases between the two ends. The full variable domain, rest sourced from reference TRBV5-1 and TRBJ2-6, is KAGVTQTPRYLIKTRGQQVTLSCSPISGHRSVSWYQQTPGQGLQFLFEYFSETQRNKGNFPGRFSGRQFSNSRSEMNVSTLELGDSALYLCASSPTATGANVLTFGAGSRLTVL.

V usage is TRBV6-4 and J usage is TRBJ1-1; D gene unclear. The CDR3 is made up of 13 amino acids. V was cut by 5 bases and J by 1 base, with 8 bases left in between. CDR1 and CDR2 (germline): MRHNA, SNTAGT. CDR3 bases: TGTGCCAGCAGTAAGAATGCGAACACTGAAGCTTTCTTT. Translation gives CASSKNANTEAFF.

The rearrangement links TRBV29-1 to TRBJ2-5; possibly TRBD1 for D (6 bases). V shed 7 bases and J shed 5 bases, with 20 bases lying between them. The CDR3 is made up of 14 amino acids. CDR1 is SQVTM, CDR2 ANQGSEA, per germline. CDR3 in DNA: TGCAGCGCCAAGGGACACTCTGGGCTGGAGACCCAGTACTTC. Amino acids: CSAKGHSGLETQYF. Variable domain in full (rest from reference TRBV29-1 and TRBJ2-5): SAVISQKPSRDICQRGTSLTIQCQVDSQVTMMFWYRQQPGQSLTLIATANQGSEATYESGFVIDKFPISRPNLTFSTLTVSNMSPEDSSIYLCSAKGHSGLETQYFGPGTRLLVL.